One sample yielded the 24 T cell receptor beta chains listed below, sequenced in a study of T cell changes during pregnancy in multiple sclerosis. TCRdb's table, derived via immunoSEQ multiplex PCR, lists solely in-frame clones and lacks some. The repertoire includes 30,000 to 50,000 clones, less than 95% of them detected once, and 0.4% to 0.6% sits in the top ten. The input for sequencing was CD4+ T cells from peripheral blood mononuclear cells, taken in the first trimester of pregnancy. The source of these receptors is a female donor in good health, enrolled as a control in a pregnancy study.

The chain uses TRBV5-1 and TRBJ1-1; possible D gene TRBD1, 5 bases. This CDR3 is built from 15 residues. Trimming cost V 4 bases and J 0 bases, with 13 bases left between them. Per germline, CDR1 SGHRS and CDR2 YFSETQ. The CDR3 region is CASSPWGGLNTEAFF. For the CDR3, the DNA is TGCGCCAGCAGCCCCTGGGGGGGATTGAACACTGAAGCTTTCTTT.

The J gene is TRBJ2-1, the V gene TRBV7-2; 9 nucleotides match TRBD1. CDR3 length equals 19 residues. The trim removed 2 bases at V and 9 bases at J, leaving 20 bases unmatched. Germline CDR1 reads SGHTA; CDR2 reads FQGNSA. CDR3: CASSLKADRGWVWRGEQFF. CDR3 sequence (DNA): TGTGCCAGCAGCTTAAAAGCGGACAGGGGATGGGTGTGGCGCGGTGAGCAGTTCTTC. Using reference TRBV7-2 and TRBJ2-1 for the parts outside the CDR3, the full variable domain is GAGVSQSPSNKVTEKGKDVELRCDPISGHTALYWYRQSLGQGLEFLIYFQGNSAPDKSGLPSDRFSAERTGGSVSTLTIQRTQQEDSAVYLCASSLKADRGWVWRGEQFFGPGTRLTVL.

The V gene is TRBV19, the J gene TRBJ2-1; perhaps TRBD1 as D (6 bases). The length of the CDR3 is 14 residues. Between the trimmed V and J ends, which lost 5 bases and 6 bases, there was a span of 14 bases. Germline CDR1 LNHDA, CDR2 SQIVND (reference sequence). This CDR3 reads CASSSIDRSNEQFF. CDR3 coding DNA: TGTGCCAGTAGTTCCATAGACAGGAGCAATGAGCAGTTCTTC.

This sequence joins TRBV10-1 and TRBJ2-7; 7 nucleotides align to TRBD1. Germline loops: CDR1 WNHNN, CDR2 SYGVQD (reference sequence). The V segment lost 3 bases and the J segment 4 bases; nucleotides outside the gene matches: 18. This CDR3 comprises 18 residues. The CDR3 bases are TGCGCCAGCAGTGAAAACCCCCTAAACAGGGGCCCCCTTTACGAGCAGTACTTC. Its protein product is CASSENPLNRGPLYEQYF.

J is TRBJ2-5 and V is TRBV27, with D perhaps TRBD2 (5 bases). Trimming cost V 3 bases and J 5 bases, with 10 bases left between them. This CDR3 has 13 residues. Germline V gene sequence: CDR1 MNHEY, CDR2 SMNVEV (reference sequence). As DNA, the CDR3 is TGTGCCAGCAGTTTGACGCGGGCGGAGACCCAGTACTTC. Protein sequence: CASSLTRAETQYF.

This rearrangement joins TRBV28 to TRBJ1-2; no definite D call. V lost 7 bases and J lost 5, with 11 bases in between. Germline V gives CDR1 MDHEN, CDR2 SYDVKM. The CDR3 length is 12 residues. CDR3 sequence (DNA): TGTGCCAGCACCACTGAGAGGTATGGCTACACCTTC. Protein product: CASTTERYGYTF.

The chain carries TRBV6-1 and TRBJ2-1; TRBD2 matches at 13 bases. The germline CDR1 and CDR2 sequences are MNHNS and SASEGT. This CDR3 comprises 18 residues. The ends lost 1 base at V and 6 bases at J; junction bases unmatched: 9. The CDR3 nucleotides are TGTGCCAGCAGTGAAGGCGGGCGACTAGCGGGAGGCCTCAATGAGCAGTTCTTC. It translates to CASSEGGRLAGGLNEQFF.

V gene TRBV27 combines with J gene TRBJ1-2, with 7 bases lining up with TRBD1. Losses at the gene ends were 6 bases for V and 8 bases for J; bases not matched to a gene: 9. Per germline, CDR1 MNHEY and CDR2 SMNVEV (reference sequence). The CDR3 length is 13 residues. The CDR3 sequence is CASSPRTGSGYTF. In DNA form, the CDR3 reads TGTGCCAGCAGCCCCAGGACAGGCAGCGGCTACACCTTC.

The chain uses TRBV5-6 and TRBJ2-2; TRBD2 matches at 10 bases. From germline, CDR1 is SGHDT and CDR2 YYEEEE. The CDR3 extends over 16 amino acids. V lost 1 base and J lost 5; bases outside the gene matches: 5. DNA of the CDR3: TGTGCCAGCAGCTTGCTAGCGGGGGTTCGTACCGGGGAGCTGTTTTTT. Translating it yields CASSLLAGVRTGELFF. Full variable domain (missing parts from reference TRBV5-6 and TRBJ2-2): DAGVTQSPTHLIKTRGQQVTLRCSPKSGHDTVSWYQQALGQGPQFIFQYYEEEERQRGNFPDRFSGHQFPNYSSELNVNALLLGDSALYLCASSLLAGVRTGELFFGEGSRLTVL.

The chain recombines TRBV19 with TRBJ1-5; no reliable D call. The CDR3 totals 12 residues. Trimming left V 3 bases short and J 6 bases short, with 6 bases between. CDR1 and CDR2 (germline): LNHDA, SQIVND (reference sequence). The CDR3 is CASSMLGQPQHF. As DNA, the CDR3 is TGTGCCAGTAGTATGCTAGGTCAGCCCCAGCATTTT. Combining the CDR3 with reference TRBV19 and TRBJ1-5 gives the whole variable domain DGGITQSPKYLFRKEGQNVTLSCEQNLNHDAMYWYRQDPGQGLRLIYYSQIVNDFQKGDIAEGYSVSREKKESFPLTVTSAQKNPTAFYLCASSMLGQPQHFGDGTRLSIL.

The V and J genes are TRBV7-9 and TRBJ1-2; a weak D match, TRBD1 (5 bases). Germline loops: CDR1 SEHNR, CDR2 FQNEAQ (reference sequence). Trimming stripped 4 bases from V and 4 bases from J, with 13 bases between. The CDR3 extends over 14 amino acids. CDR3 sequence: CASSSEGMSYGYTF. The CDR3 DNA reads TGTGCCAGCAGCTCGGAGGGGATGAGCTATGGCTACACCTTC. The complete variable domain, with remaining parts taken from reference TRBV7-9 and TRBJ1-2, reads DTGVSQNPRHKITKRGQNVTFRCDPISEHNRLYWYRQTLGQGPEFLTYFQNEAQLEKSRLLSDRFSAERPKGSFSTLEIQRTEQGDSAMYLCASSSEGMSYGYTFGSGTRLTVV.

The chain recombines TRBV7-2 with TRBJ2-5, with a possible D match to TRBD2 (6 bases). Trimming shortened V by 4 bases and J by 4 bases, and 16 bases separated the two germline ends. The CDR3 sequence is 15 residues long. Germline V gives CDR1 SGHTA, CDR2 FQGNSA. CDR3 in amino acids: CASSSVNRGGETQYF. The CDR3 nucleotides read TGTGCCAGCAGCTCCGTTAACCGGGGAGGAGAGACCCAGTACTTC. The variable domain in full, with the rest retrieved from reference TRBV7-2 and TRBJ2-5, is GAGVSQSPSNKVTEKGKDVELRCDPISGHTALYWYRQSLGQGLEFLIYFQGNSAPDKSGLPSDRFSAERTGGSVSTLTIQRTQQEDSAVYLCASSSVNRGGETQYFGPGTRLLVL.

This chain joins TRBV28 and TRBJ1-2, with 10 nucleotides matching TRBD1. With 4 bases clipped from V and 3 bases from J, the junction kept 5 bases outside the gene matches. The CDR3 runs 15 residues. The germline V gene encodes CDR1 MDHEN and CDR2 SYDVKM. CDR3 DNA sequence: TGTGCCAGCAGTTCGCTCGGGACAGGGGACTATGGCTACACCTTC. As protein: CASSSLGTGDYGYTF.

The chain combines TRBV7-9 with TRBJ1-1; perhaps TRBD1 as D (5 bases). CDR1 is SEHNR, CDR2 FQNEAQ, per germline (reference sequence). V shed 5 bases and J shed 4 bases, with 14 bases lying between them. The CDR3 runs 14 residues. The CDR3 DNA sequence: TGTGCCAGCAGCGTTACCTGGGGCGCCACTGAAGCTTTCTTT. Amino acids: CASSVTWGATEAFF.

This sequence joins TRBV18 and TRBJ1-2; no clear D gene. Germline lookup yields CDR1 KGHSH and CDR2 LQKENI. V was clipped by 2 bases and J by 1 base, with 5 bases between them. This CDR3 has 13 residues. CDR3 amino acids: CASSPEGNYGYTF. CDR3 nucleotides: TGTGCCAGCTCACCAGAGGGTAACTATGGCTACACCTTC.

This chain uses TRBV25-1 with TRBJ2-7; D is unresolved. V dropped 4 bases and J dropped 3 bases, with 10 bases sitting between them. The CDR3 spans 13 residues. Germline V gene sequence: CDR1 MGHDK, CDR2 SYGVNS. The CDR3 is CASSAFENYEQYF. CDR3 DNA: TGTGCCAGCAGTGCGTTCGAGAACTACGAGCAGTACTTC.

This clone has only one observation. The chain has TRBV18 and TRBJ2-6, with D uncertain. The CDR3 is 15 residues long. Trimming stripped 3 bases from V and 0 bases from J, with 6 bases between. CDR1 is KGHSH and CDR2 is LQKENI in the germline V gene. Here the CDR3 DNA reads TGTGCCAGCTCACCGTCGAGCTCTGGGGCCAACGTCCTGACTTTC. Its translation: CASSPSSSGANVLTF.

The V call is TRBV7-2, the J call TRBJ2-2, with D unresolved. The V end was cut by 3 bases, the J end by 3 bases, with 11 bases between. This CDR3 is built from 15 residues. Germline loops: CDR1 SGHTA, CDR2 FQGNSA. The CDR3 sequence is CASSFDTTDTGELFF. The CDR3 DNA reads TGTGCCAGCAGCTTCGACACGACGGACACCGGGGAGCTGTTTTTT.

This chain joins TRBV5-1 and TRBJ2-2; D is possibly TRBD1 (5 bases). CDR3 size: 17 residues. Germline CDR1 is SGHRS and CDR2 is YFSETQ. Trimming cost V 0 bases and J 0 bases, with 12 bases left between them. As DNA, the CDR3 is TGCGCCAGCAGCTTGGCGGCTGGCAGGGCGAACACCGGGGAGCTGTTTTTT. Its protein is CASSLAAGRANTGELFF.

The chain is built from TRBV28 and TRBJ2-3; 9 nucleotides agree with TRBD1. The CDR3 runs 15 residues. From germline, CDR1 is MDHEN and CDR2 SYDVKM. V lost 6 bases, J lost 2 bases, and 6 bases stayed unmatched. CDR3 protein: CASSYGTGLTDTQYF. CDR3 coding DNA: TGTGCCAGCAGCTACGGGACAGGGCTCACAGATACGCAGTATTTT. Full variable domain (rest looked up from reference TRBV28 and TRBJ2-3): DVKVTQSSRYLVKRTGEKVFLECVQDMDHENMFWYRQDPGLGLRLIYFSYDVKMKEKGDIPEGYSVSREKKERFSLILESASTNQTSMYLCASSYGTGLTDTQYFGPGTRLTVL.

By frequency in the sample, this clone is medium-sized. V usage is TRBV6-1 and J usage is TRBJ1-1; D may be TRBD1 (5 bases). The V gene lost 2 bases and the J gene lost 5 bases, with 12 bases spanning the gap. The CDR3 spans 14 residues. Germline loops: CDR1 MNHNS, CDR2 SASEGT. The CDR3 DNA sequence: TGTGCCAGCAGTGAAAGGCAGGGAGGTACTGAAGCTTTCTTT. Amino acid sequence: CASSERQGGTEAFF.

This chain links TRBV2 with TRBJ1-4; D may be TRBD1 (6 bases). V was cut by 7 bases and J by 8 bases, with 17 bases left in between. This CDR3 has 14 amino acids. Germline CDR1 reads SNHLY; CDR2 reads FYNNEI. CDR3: CASNSDSSWEKLFF. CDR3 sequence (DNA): TGTGCCAGCAACTCGGACAGTTCGTGGGAAAAACTGTTTTTT.

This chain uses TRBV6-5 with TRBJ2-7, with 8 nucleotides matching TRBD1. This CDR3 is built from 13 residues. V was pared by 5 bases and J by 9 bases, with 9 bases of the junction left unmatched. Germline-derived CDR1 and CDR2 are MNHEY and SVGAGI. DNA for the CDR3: TGTGCCAGCAGTCGACAGGGGCCTAATCGGCAGTACTTC. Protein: CASSRQGPNRQYF.

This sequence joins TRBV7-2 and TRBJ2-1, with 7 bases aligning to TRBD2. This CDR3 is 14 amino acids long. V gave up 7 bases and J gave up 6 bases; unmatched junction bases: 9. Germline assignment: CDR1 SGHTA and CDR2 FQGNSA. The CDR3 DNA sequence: TGTGCCAGCACCCCACCGGGGGGTACCAATGAGCAGTTCTTC. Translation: CASTPPGGTNEQFF. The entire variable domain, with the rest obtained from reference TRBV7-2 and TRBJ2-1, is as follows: GAGVSQSPSNKVTEKGKDVELRCDPISGHTALYWYRQSLGQGLEFLIYFQGNSAPDKSGLPSDRFSAERTGGSVSTLTIQRTQQEDSAVYLCASTPPGGTNEQFFGPGTRLTVL.